Each of the 20 T cell receptor beta chains below was sequenced from the same sample in a study of OX40 agonist ivuxolimab in advanced cancers. TCRdb's table, derived via immunoSEQ multiplex PCR, lists solely in-frame clones and lacks some. The table records 65,000 to 75,000 clones, 82% of them present only once. The specimen comprised CD4+ or CD8+ T cells sorted from blood, sampled in a trial of the OX40 agonist ivuxolimab. All receptors derive from an adult with an advanced solid tumor such as melanoma, head and neck, liver or kidney cancer.

The chain joins TRBV6-5 to TRBJ1-1, with D uncertain. CDR3 length: 13 residues. Germline assignment: CDR1 MNHEY and CDR2 SVGAGI. V shed 6 bases and J shed 8 bases, with 16 bases lying between them. The CDR3 sequence is CASSSRSREEAFF. The CDR3 DNA is TGTGCCAGCAGCAGTCGTAGCCGAGAAGAAGCTTTCTTT.

In nucleotides, the CDR3 is TGTGCTAGTGGTCTCCAGTTGGGACACGGCTTGGATACGCAGTATTTT. Amino acids: CASGLQLGHGLDTQYF. V gene TRBV12-5 combines with J gene TRBJ2-3; the D gene is possibly TRBD1 (6 bases). CDR3 size: 16 residues. CDR1 is LGHNT and CDR2 is FRNRAP in the germline V gene. V lost 5 bases and J lost 6, with 21 bases in between.

This chain uses TRBV30 with TRBJ1-2, with a weak D call TRBD1 (6 bases). V was clipped by 2 bases and J by 4 bases, with 8 bases between them. The CDR3 sequence is 12 residues long. Germline assignment: CDR1 GTSNPN and CDR2 SVGIG (reference sequence). CDR3: CAWSSGAYGYTF. CDR3 nucleotide sequence: TGTGCCTGGAGTTCAGGGGCCTATGGCTACACCTTC.

The chain combines TRBV2 with TRBJ2-3; the D call may be TRBD1 or TRBD2 (7 bases each). The CDR3 spans 14 residues. Germline V gene sequence: CDR1 SNHLY, CDR2 FYNNEI. V was cut by 3 bases and J by 5 bases, with 12 bases left in between. This CDR3 is CASSDRGGRDTQYF. The CDR3 DNA sequence: TGTGCCAGCAGTGACAGGGGGGGCAGAGATACGCAGTATTTT. Using reference TRBV2 and TRBJ2-3 for the parts outside the CDR3, the full variable domain is EPEVTQTPSHQVTQMGQEVILRCVPISNHLYFYWYRQILGQKVEFLVSFYNNEISEKSEIFDDQFSVERPDGSNFTLKIRSTKLEDSAMYFCASSDRGGRDTQYFGPGTRLTVL.

The genes are TRBV6-6 and TRBJ2-1; 7 positions agree with TRBD1. V trimming: 7 bases; J trimming: 6 bases; junction bases outside the gene matches: 9. The CDR3 consists of 14 residues. Germline V gene data show CDR1 as MNHNY and CDR2 as SVGAGI (reference sequence). The CDR3 sequence: CASTKTGTANEQFF. CDR3 sequence (DNA): TGTGCCAGCACTAAAACCGGGACAGCCAATGAGCAGTTCTTC.

In its sample, this clone was seen once. This rearrangement joins TRBV5-1 to TRBJ2-3; either TRBD1 or TRBD2 may fit D (5 bases each). The CDR3 spans 14 residues. V gave up 4 bases and J gave up 0 bases, with 9 bases separating them. Germline V lookup: CDR1 SGHRS, CDR2 YFSETQ. As DNA, the CDR3 is TGCGCCAGCAGCCGGGACCGGAGCACAGATACGCAGTATTTT. The encoded protein is CASSRDRSTDTQYF.

This rearrangement joins TRBV5-1 to TRBJ1-2; 7 nucleotides line up with TRBD1. V shed 0 bases and J 2 bases; nucleotides not matched to a gene: 1. The length of the CDR3 is 14 residues. The germline gives CDR1 SGHRS, CDR2 YFSETQ. The chain's CDR3 is CASSLGDSNYGYTF. The CDR3 coding sequence is TGCGCCAGCAGCTTGGGGGACAGCAACTATGGCTACACCTTC.

The chain recombines TRBV11-2 with TRBJ2-3; TRBD1 matches at 7 bases. Trimming took 5 bases from V and 0 from J; bases not matched to a gene: 5. CDR1 is SGHAT and CDR2 is FQNNGV in the germline V gene. This CDR3 comprises 15 residues. DNA of the CDR3: TGTGCCAGCAGCCGGTACAGGGGAAGCACAGATACGCAGTATTTT. The encoded protein is CASSRYRGSTDTQYF.

The chain combines TRBV7-2 with TRBJ1-6, with no clear D. Germline-derived CDR1 and CDR2 are SGHTA and FQGNSA. There are 16 residues in the CDR3. V dropped 5 bases and J dropped 9 bases, with 20 bases sitting between them. The CDR3 DNA reads TGTGCCAGCAGCCACGGACTTCCCCGGAATGGTTCACCCCTCCACTTT. Translation: CASSHGLPRNGSPLHF. The complete variable domain, with remaining parts taken from reference TRBV7-2 and TRBJ1-6, reads GAGVSQSPSNKVTEKGKDVELRCDPISGHTALYWYRQSLGQGLEFLIYFQGNSAPDKSGLPSDRFSAERTGGSVSTLTIQRTQQEDSAVYLCASSHGLPRNGSPLHFGNGTRLTVT.

In its sample, this clone was seen once. The V and J genes are TRBV28 and TRBJ1-2; a weak D match, TRBD1 (5 bases). CDR1 and CDR2 (germline): MDHEN, SYDVKM. CDR3 length: 14 amino acids. V was clipped by 1 base and J by 0 bases, with 6 bases between them. The DNA for the CDR3 is TGTGCCAGCAGTTTATACAGGACTAACTATGGCTACACCTTC. As protein: CASSLYRTNYGYTF.

V is TRBV30 and J is TRBJ1-5, with 9 bases that match TRBD1. CDR1 and CDR2 (germline): GTSNPN, SVGIG (reference sequence). The CDR3 runs 19 residues. V dropped 4 bases and J dropped 1; count of bases not matched to a gene: 17. The CDR3 DNA sequence: TGTGCCTGGAACGTCCAAAAATTTCCGGGACAGGGAAGCAATCAGCCCCAGCATTTT. The encoded protein is CAWNVQKFPGQGSNQPQHF.

The CDR3: CASTPRDNPLYEQYF. The CDR3 DNA is TGTGCCAGCACCCCCCGGGACAACCCCCTCTACGAGCAGTACTTC. This rearrangement joins TRBV9 to TRBJ2-7, with a tentative D call TRBD1 (6 bases). This CDR3 has 15 amino acids. The germline V and J ends were trimmed by 6 bases and 3 bases, with 19 bases remaining between them. Germline V lookup: CDR1 SGDLS, CDR2 YYNGEE.

This sequence joins TRBV28 and TRBJ1-1; D remains unclear. Trimming took 8 bases from V and 0 from J, leaving 10 bases between them. The CDR3 consists of 13 residues. Looked up from germline, CDR1 is MDHEN and CDR2 is SYDVKM. The chain's CDR3 is CASVRQVNTEAFF. The CDR3, as DNA: TGTGCCAGCGTTCGGCAGGTGAACACTGAAGCTTTCTTT.

The chain combines TRBV7-9 with TRBJ2-5, with 7 positions matching TRBD2. CDR3 length: 15 residues. CDR1 and CDR2 (germline): SEHNR, FQNEAQ (reference sequence). Losses at the gene ends were 5 bases for V and 2 bases for J; bases not matched to a gene: 8. The CDR3: CASSPGTMGQETQYF. DNA for the CDR3: TGTGCCAGCAGCCCCGGGACTATGGGGCAAGAGACCCAGTACTTC.

V is TRBV28 and J is TRBJ1-2, with TRBD1 identical over 8 bases. CDR3 length: 14 residues. Germline CDR1 and CDR2: MDHEN and SYDVKM. The V and J ends lost 3 bases and 3 bases, in that order; junction bases with no gene match: 3. The CDR3 coding sequence is TGTGCCAGCAGTTTGGGACAGGCCTACTATGGCTACACCTTC. This translates into CASSLGQAYYGYTF.

The J gene is TRBJ1-4, the V gene TRBV5-4; D perhaps matches TRBD1 (5 bases). Germline CDR1 reads SGHNT; CDR2 reads YYREEE (reference sequence). CDR3 length: 16 amino acids. The V and J ends lost 4 bases and 2 bases respectively, with 15 bases between them. CDR3 loop: CASSPSPGLTNEKLFF. The CDR3 DNA sequence: TGTGCCAGCAGCCCCTCTCCGGGACTGACTAATGAAAAACTGTTTTTT.

The V and J genes are TRBV7-3 and TRBJ2-7; 11 nucleotides match TRBD1. Trimming at V came to 4 bases and at J to 3 bases, leaving 5 bases not matched to a gene. Germline V gene sequence: CDR1 SGHTA, CDR2 FQGTGA. This CDR3 is 15 amino acids long. CDR3 sequence: CASSSPDRGLYEQYF. The DNA for the CDR3 is TGTGCCAGCAGCTCACCGGACAGGGGGCTCTACGAGCAGTACTTC.

The genes are TRBV14 and TRBJ1-6; no clear D gene. V lost 1 base to trimming and J lost 10 bases, with 11 bases between them. This CDR3 is 14 amino acids long. Germline CDR1 SGHDN, CDR2 FVKESK. The CDR3 protein is CASSQGGRVSPLHF. CDR3 sequence (DNA): TGTGCCAGCAGCCAAGGCGGGAGGGTCTCACCCCTCCACTTT.

This chain uses TRBV7-8 with TRBJ1-6; no clear D gene. The CDR3 contains 15 residues. CDR1 and CDR2 (germline): SGHVS, FQNEAQ. V lost 3 bases to trimming and J lost 5 bases, with 11 bases between them. CDR3 residues: CASSLLGKDNSPLHF. The CDR3 DNA reads as TGTGCCAGCAGCTTGTTGGGAAAGGATAATTCACCCCTCCACTTT.

This chain joins TRBV10-3 and TRBJ2-3, with a weak D call TRBD2 (6 bases). Germline V CDR1 and CDR2: ENHRY, SYGVKD. There are 13 residues in the CDR3. Trimming left V 7 bases short and J 6 bases short, with 14 bases between. Here the CDR3 reads CAITPGAGDTQYF. CDR3 bases: TGTGCCATCACCCCGGGAGCCGGCGATACGCAGTATTTT.